The rows below give T cell receptor beta chains drawn from one sample of a study of blood T cell repertoires in COVID-19. Assay: immunoSEQ multiplex PCR; the TCRdb copy retains only in-frame clones and omits some. The table lists around 150,000 clones, about 81% of them singletons. The sample taken for sequencing was peripheral blood. These receptors all come from a human donor in a cohort sampled during active COVID-19. The CDR3 runs from the conserved cysteine through the conserved F or W. The D gene is left open where the match is weak. Where a row states a size, it is once, few, many or the class of an expanded clone; other rows omit it.

>13|TRBJ1-1|TRBV7-3|-|-
CASRETTGTEAFF
TGTGCCAGCAGAGAGACTACAGGGACGGAAGCTTTCTTT
>16|TRBJ2-1|TRBV5-4|-|-
CASSLGVTGPYNEQFF
TGTGCCAGCAGCTTGGGAGTCACAGGGCCCTACAATGAGCAGTTCTTC
>14|TRBJ2-1|TRBV25-1|TRBD2|once
CASSEAAGDHEQFF
TGTGCCAGCAGTGAAGCAGCGGGGGACCATGAGCAGTTCTTC
>11|TRBJ2-2|TRBV6-5|-|-
CASSYGQKLFF
TGTGCCAGCAGTTACGGCCAAAAGCTGTTTTTT
>11|TRBJ2-1|TRBV12-3/TRBV12-4|-|-
CASSTGTIRFF
TGTGCCAGCAGCACCGGGACAATTAGGTTCTTC
>13|TRBJ1-2|TRBV6-5|TRBD1|many
CASRPTGNYGYTF
TGTGCCAGCAGACCGACAGGGAACTATGGCTACACCTTC
>15|TRBJ1-3|TRBV19|TRBD1|-
CASTPGTDSGNTIYF
TGTGCCAGTACCCCTGGGACAGACTCTGGAAACACCATATATTTT
>15|TRBJ2-7|TRBV7-9|TRBD2|-
CASRRGTSGPYEQYF
TGTGCCAGCAGACGCGGGACTAGCGGACCCTACGAGCAGTACTTC
>15|TRBJ2-5|TRBV9|TRBD2|-
CASSVRGGTGETQYF
TGTGCCAGCAGCGTACGGGGGGGCACGGGGGAGACCCAGTACTTC
>15|TRBJ1-6|TRBV6-2/TRBV6-3|-|few
CASSYADSYNSPLHF
TGTGCCAGCAGTTATGCGGACAGCTACAATTCACCCCTCCACTTT
>14|TRBJ1-5|TRBV14|TRBD1|few
CASSQGDRGQPQHF
TGTGCCAGCAGCCAAGGTGACAGGGGGCAGCCCCAGCATTTT
>16|TRBJ1-6|TRBV30|TRBD1|-
CACQTRTGGRNSPLHF
TGTGCCTGCCAAACAAGGACAGGGGGGCGAAATTCACCCCTCCACTTT
>16|TRBJ1-5|TRBV19|TRBD1|few
CASSMKRAGGDQPQHF
TGTGCCAGTAGTATGAAACGGGCAGGGGGCGATCAGCCCCAGCATTTT
>15|TRBJ1-5|TRBV6-5|TRBD1|-
CASSTTGTLNQPQHF
TGTGCCAGCAGTACGACAGGGACGTTAAATCAGCCCCAGCATTTT
>14|TRBJ2-1|TRBV2|TRBD2|-
CASSPSGNYNEQFF
TGTGCCAGCAGTCCTAGCGGAAACTACAATGAGCAGTTCTTC
>15|TRBJ1-2|TRBV28|TRBD1|-
CASSLTGQESGGYTF
TGTGCCAGCAGTTTGACTGGACAGGAGTCCGGTGGCTACACCTTC
>17|TRBJ1-6|TRBV19|-|-
CASSISSITEEISPLHF
TGTGCCAGTAGTATATCCTCGATCACTGAGGAAATTTCACCCCTCCACTTT